A single sample gave rise to the 29 T cell receptor beta chains below, sequenced in a study of molecular identifiers for immune sequencing clone quantification. TCRdb processed the PCR reads anew with MiXCR; each CDR3 protein has one entry. The sample consists of around 480,000 distinct CDR3 sequences, about 22% of them appearing once. The specimen was naive CD8+ T cells from blood, with Jurkat cell RNA spiked in. As for subset: FACS-sorted CD8+CD4-CCR7+CD45RA+ naive T cells. The receptor set was obtained from a human donor in good health. Some libraries in this study had Jurkat cell RNA spiked in.

In this sample, this clonotype turned up many times. The chain is built from TRBV29-1 and TRBJ1-2; D gene unclear. The CDR3 extends over 14 amino acids. From germline, CDR1 is SQVTM and CDR2 ANQGSEA. Trimming cost V 3 bases and J 5 bases, with 16 bases left between them. DNA of the CDR3: TGCAGCGTTGACAAGGAGGAAAGGGCATATGGCTACACCTTC. Encoded protein: CSVDKEERAYGYTF.

This sequence joins TRBV24-1 and TRBJ2-1; TRBD2 agrees at 9 bases. Germline V gives CDR1 KGHDR, CDR2 SFDVKD. V was clipped by 5 bases and J by 9 bases; unmatched bases: 7. The CDR3 has 14 amino acids. The CDR3 loop is CATSGIAGASEQFF. The CDR3 coding sequence is TGTGCCACCAGTGGTATAGCGGGAGCAAGTGAGCAGTTCTTC.

The chain is built from TRBV6-2 or TRBV6-3 and TRBJ2-1, with 9 bases aligning to TRBD1. Germline CDR1 MNHEY, CDR2 SVGEGT. V trimming: 0 bases; J trimming: 6 bases; junction bases outside the gene matches: 6. The CDR3 totals 16 residues. The CDR3 sequence is CASSYSRDRVFNEQFF. The CDR3, as DNA: TGTGCCAGCAGTTACTCGCGGGACAGGGTTTTCAATGAGCAGTTCTTC.

The V and J genes are TRBV27 and TRBJ2-7, with D possibly TRBD1 on 6 matching bases. Trimming took off 4 bases at V and 5 bases at J, with 12 bases between the two ends. This CDR3 has 13 residues. Germline CDR1 MNHEY, CDR2 SMNVEV (reference sequence). The CDR3 loop reads CASSSAGAHEQYF. The CDR3 DNA sequence: TGTGCCAGCAGTTCGGCAGGGGCCCACGAGCAGTACTTC.

This clonotype was detected ten times or more. The V call is TRBV14, the J call TRBJ2-2; D gene uncertain. The germline gives CDR1 SGHDN, CDR2 FVKESK. The CDR3 covers 13 residues. The V end lost 5 bases, the J end lost 3 bases, and 7 bases lay between the germline ends. The CDR3 protein is CASSLTYTGELFF. The CDR3 DNA sequence: TGTGCCAGCAGCTTAACTTACACCGGGGAGCTGTTTTTT.

For this clonotype: A read error may account for a junction end that differs from germline. The chain combines TRBV4-3 with TRBJ2-7; 12 bases are shared with TRBD1. Germline CDR1 LGHNA, CDR2 YSLEER. The length of the CDR3 is 18 residues. CDR3 DNA sequence: TGCGCCAGCAGCCAAGATTCGGGACCGGGACAGGGGGCGCGAGAGCAGCACTTC. This gives the protein CASSQDSGPGQGAREQHF.

This clonotype turned up a few times. This may arise from a read error, as a much more abundant clone is one base away. The chain combines TRBV7-2 with TRBJ2-7; 10 positions match TRBD1. The CDR3 sequence is 14 residues long. The V and J ends lost 5 bases and 2 bases, in that order; junction bases with no gene match: 3. Germline V lookup: CDR1 SGHTA, CDR2 FQGNSA. CDR3 DNA sequence: TGTGCCAGCAGCCGGACAGGGGGGCCCTACGAGCAGTACTTC. Translation gives CASSRTGGPYEQYF. Supplemented by reference TRBV7-2 and TRBJ2-7, the full variable domain reads GAGVSQSPSNKVTEKGKDVELRCDPISGHTALYWYRQSLGQGLEFLIYFQGNSAPDKSGLPSDRFSAERTGGSVSTLTIQRTQQEDSAVYLCASSRTGGPYEQYFGPGTRLTVT.

V and J are TRBV30 and TRBJ2-1; 7 bases are a match to TRBD1. This CDR3 region has 15 residues. J gave up 4 bases and V 4 bases, and 10 bases lay outside the gene matches. Germline V CDR1 and CDR2: GTSNPN, SVGIG (reference sequence). CDR3 sequence reads: CAWTVGGQPYNEQFF. The CDR3 nucleotides are TGTGCCTGGACCGTAGGGGGACAGCCTTACAATGAGCAGTTCTTC.

In its sample, this clonotype was seen many times. This chain links TRBV6-2 or TRBV6-3 with TRBJ1-1, with D unclear. V was shortened by 4 bases and J by 6 bases, with 9 bases between the two germline ends. The length of the CDR3 is 12 residues. CDR1 is MNHEY and CDR2 is SVGEGT in the germline V gene. CDR3 amino acids: CASSSMAPEAFF. DNA of the CDR3: TGTGCCAGCAGTTCCATGGCCCCTGAAGCTTTCTTT.

Turning to this clonotype: One end of the junction fails to match germline, which may point to a read error. V and J are TRBV7-9 and TRBJ2-7; no firm D call. Germline loops: CDR1 SEHNR, CDR2 FQNEAQ (reference sequence). The CDR3 runs 13 residues. The CDR3 protein is CASSPKASYERYF. In DNA, the CDR3 is TGTGCCAGCAGCCCTAAGGCATCCTACGAGCGGTACTTC.

There are many counts of this clonotype. The V gene is TRBV20-1, the J gene TRBJ2-3, with 8 bases aligning to TRBD2. V lost 3 bases and J lost 2; bases outside the gene matches: 4. The CDR3 is 14 residues long. Germline CDR1 and CDR2: DFQATT and SNEGSKA (reference sequence). The CDR3 region is CSARTSAYTDTQYF. The CDR3 bases are TGCAGTGCTAGGACTAGCGCGTACACAGATACGCAGTATTTT.

The gene calls are TRBV7-9 and TRBJ2-3; D remains unclear. The length of the CDR3 is 14 residues. V lost 4 bases to trimming and J lost 4 bases, with 12 bases between them. The germline CDR1 and CDR2 sequences are SEHNR and FQNEAQ (reference sequence). CDR3 protein: CASSSHLTPDTQYF. The CDR3 coding sequence is TGTGCCAGCAGCTCCCATCTAACCCCAGATACGCAGTATTTT.

This clonotype has just a few counts. The chain links TRBV19 to TRBJ2-1; 8 bases are shared with TRBD2. This CDR3 spans 15 amino acids. Per the germline V gene, CDR1 is LNHDA and CDR2 is SQIVND (reference sequence). With 3 bases clipped from V and 10 bases from J, the junction kept 11 bases outside the gene matches. CDR3 in DNA: TGTGCCAGTAGTATTTTTTTGGGACTAGACTACGAGCAGTTCTTC. This sequence encodes CASSIFLGLDYEQFF.

The V call is TRBV12-3 or TRBV12-4, the J call TRBJ1-4; D is perhaps TRBD1 (6 bases). The V and J ends lost 7 bases and 6 bases respectively, with 15 bases between them. CDR3 length: 14 residues. The CDR3 nucleotides are TGTGCCAGCAAACTCGGGACAAAGGATGAAAAACTGTTTTTT. Translating it yields CASKLGTKDEKLFF.

In its sample, this clonotype was seen a few times. V is TRBV5-4 and J is TRBJ2-3, with 9 positions matching TRBD1. The J segment lost 5 bases and the V segment lost 1 base, leaving 5 bases of the junction unmatched. Germline V gene data show CDR1 as SGHNT and CDR2 as YYREEE (reference sequence). The CDR3 consists of 15 residues. The chain's CDR3 is CASSLPGTGQDTQYF. Written as DNA, the CDR3 is TGTGCCAGCAGCTTGCCTGGGACAGGGCAAGATACGCAGTATTTT.

Many counts were recorded for this clonotype. The V call is TRBV29-1, the J call TRBJ1-4, with D maybe TRBD1 (6 bases). Germline values: CDR1 SQVTM, CDR2 ANQGSEA. Trimming took 2 bases from V and 7 from J, leaving 14 bases between them. The CDR3 contains 14 residues. CDR3 region: CSVESVRGGEKLFF. The CDR3 DNA follows: TGCAGCGTTGAATCGGTCAGGGGTGGTGAAAAACTGTTTTTT.

This clonotype was observed a handful of times. The rearrangement joins TRBV7-9 to TRBJ2-2; D not certain. CDR3 length: 13 amino acids. V was trimmed by 5 bases and J by 5 bases, leaving 9 bases between them. Germline-derived CDR1 and CDR2 are SEHNR and FQNEAQ (reference sequence). As DNA, the CDR3 is TGTGCCAGCAGCCCGGCCATTACCGGGGAGCTGTTTTTT. Translating it yields CASSPAITGELFF.

V gene TRBV12-3 or TRBV12-4 combines with J gene TRBJ1-6; D not resolved. The CDR3 length is 13 residues. Trimming shortened V by 0 bases and J by 14 bases, and 11 bases separated the two germline ends. Here the CDR3 reads CASSLARVVALHF. The CDR3 nucleotides are TGTGCCAGCAGTTTAGCGAGGGTTGTAGCCCTCCACTTT.

The rearrangement links TRBV10-3 to TRBJ2-5; no firm D call. Trimming shortened V by 0 bases and J by 1 base, and 9 bases separated the two germline ends. Germline CDR1 and CDR2: ENHRY and SYGVKD. The CDR3 has 15 residues. DNA of the CDR3: TGTGCCATCAGTGAGTCTGGGAAATTCCAAGAGACCCAGTACTTC. Translation gives CAISESGKFQETQYF.

This clonotype was picked up a small number of times. The rearrangement uses TRBV4-1 and TRBJ2-3, with TRBD2 matching 7 bases. The CDR3 length is 17 residues. The junction had 12 bases not matched to a gene; V was cut back by 3 bases and J by 3 bases. The V gene's germline CDR1 is MGHRA and CDR2 YSYEKL. The DNA for the CDR3 is TGCGCCAGCAGCCATCCGAGGTCCAGCGGGAAAACAGATACGCAGTATTTT. Translated, it gives CASSHPRSSGKTDTQYF.

This clonotype was counted only a few times. The rearrangement joins TRBV6-5 to TRBJ1-6; no firm D call. The CDR3 contains 13 residues. CDR1 is MNHEY and CDR2 is SVGAGI in the germline V gene. V dropped 2 bases and J dropped 7 bases, with 6 bases sitting between them. In DNA, the CDR3 is TGTGCCAGCAGTTACGCGCCCAATTCACCCCTCCACTTT. The encoded protein is CASSYAPNSPLHF.

This clonotype was seen repeatedly, ten times or more. This chain joins TRBV4-2 and TRBJ1-5; D uncertain. V shed 0 bases and J shed 0 bases, with 3 bases lying between them. The germline V gene encodes CDR1 LGHNA and CDR2 YNFKEQ. The CDR3 extends over 14 amino acids. The CDR3 nucleotides read TGTGCCAGCAGCCAAGAGTATAGCAATCAGCCCCAGCATTTT. Translated, it gives CASSQEYSNQPQHF.

The V gene is TRBV6-5, the J gene TRBJ2-5; maybe TRBD1 (5 bases). This CDR3 comprises 15 residues. V was pared by 0 bases and J by 5 bases, with 13 bases between. Germline lookup yields CDR1 MNHEY and CDR2 SVGAGI. The CDR3 sequence: CASSYSGALGETQYF. DNA of the CDR3: TGTGCCAGCAGTTACTCAGGGGCCCTGGGGGAGACCCAGTACTTC.

This clonotype was seen at least ten times. This CDR3 reads CASSQAGGGYADTQYF. The CDR3 DNA reads as TGCGCCAGCAGCCAAGCGGGCGGGGGGTACGCAGATACGCAGTATTTT. V and J are TRBV4-3 and TRBJ2-3, with 8 bases fitting TRBD2. Germline V gene data show CDR1 as LGHNA and CDR2 as YSLEER. This CDR3 comprises 16 residues. Germline trimming cut 1 base from V and 4 bases from J; bases unmatched to any gene: 7.

The rearrangement links TRBV28 to TRBJ2-7; D might be TRBD2 (5 bases). The V end was cut by 5 bases, the J end by 0 bases, with 14 bases between. Looked up from germline, CDR1 is MDHEN and CDR2 is SYDVKM. The CDR3 loop spans 15 amino acids. The CDR3 DNA is TGTGCCAGCAGTGCGGTCGTCCGGGGCTCCTACGAGCAGTACTTC. It encodes CASSAVVRGSYEQYF.

The chain employs TRBV12-3 or TRBV12-4 and TRBJ2-2; D gene ambiguous. V lost 5 bases, J lost 0 bases, and 10 bases lay in between. CDR3 length equals 15 residues. The CDR3 here is CASSHKFANTGELFF. The CDR3 bases are TGTGCCAGCAGTCACAAGTTCGCGAACACCGGGGAGCTGTTTTTT.

This clonotype was seen at least ten times. The chain recombines TRBV4-1 with TRBJ2-7; TRBD2 aligns across 8 bases. CDR1 MGHRA and CDR2 YSYEKL come from the germline V gene. The CDR3 sequence is 15 residues long. The J segment lost 3 bases and the V segment lost 2 bases, leaving 6 bases of the junction unmatched. The CDR3 coding sequence is TGCGCCAGCAGCCAAAGCGGGGGTATCAGCTACGAGCAGTACTTC. This sequence encodes CASSQSGGISYEQYF.

This clonotype has at least ten counts. J is TRBJ2-1 and V is TRBV5-1; D is uncertain. This CDR3 has 12 amino acids. The V end was cut by 6 bases, the J end by 2 bases, with 6 bases between. Looked up from germline, CDR1 is SGHRS and CDR2 is YFSETQ. The CDR3 DNA sequence: TGCGCCAGCAACCAAGCCTACAATGAGCAGTTCTTC. Amino acid sequence: CASNQAYNEQFF.

This clonotype was seen at least ten times. The junction differs from germline at one of its ends, possibly a read error. This sequence joins TRBV2 and TRBJ2-3; D remains ambiguous. The CDR3 consists of 14 residues. CDR1 and CDR2 from the germline V gene are SNHLY and FYNNEI. CDR3 sequence reads: CASSAGDSTNTQYF. CDR3 bases: TGTGCCAGCAGTGCCGGAGATTCCACAAATACGCAGTATTTT.